This TCR beta chain was captured by sequencing in a study of post-analysis software for immune sequencing data (dated by TCRdb to between 2014 and 2017). About the investigation overall: Relapsing-remitting, secondary progressive and progressive-relapsing multiple sclerosis were recorded as disease courses, and subtype annotation was lacking for some patients. Patient repertoires were compared against about a dozen previously published healthy control repertoires from donors aged about 6 to 27 years. A subset of samples was prepared in parallel using single-end sample barcoding, then pooled and co-amplified after Illumina adapter ligation.

Study-wide findings and limitations: The multiple sclerosis patient group was slightly younger than the control group. Direct clustering with F measure showed strong co-clustering of samples prepared in the same batch, prompting a batch-effect correction. Multiple sclerosis patients had significantly lower normalized Chao1 diversity than controls, a result that suggests substantial peripheral T-cell clonal expansion. Four to six TRBV segments, including TRBV5-6, TRBV5-1 and TRBV20-1, were significantly more frequent in patients than controls.

The library was obtained by PCR. The run used an Illumina HiSeq 2500. To reduce PCR and sequencing biases, unique molecular identifiers were built into the TCR beta cDNA libraries. Around 500,000 cDNA molecules were obtained for every 1 to 10 million input T cells, so each molecule roughly corresponded to one T cell. The same protocol used for the earlier healthy control dataset was applied to prepare and sequence the patient libraries. Within a given batch, samples were prepared together, multiplexed and sequenced on the same HiSeq lane. In the authors' own workflow: Raw barcoded reads were processed with MIGEC, discarding single-read molecular identifier groups before consensus assembly and CDR3 extraction. VDJtools was used for post-analysis of the clonotype tables, with diversity normalized by down-sampling every dataset to the smallest sample size. To correct batch-related cross-sample contamination, repertoire overlap clustering matched CDR3 amino acid sequences but not nucleotide sequences. TCRdb reprocessing: public reads trimmed at Q25 with fastp, clones called with MiXCR, in-frame beta chains kept. Records with the same CDR3 protein are collapsed into one entry carrying the most frequent genes and DNA. These V and J calls derive from TCRdb rather than the authors' analysis. For this sample there are fewer than 850,000 distinct CDR3 sequences; 46% appear just once. The ten largest clones represent just under 5% of the sample.

Clipping removes 1 base from V and 6 bases from J, with 8 as the unmatched junction base count. Via the germline V gene, CDR1 is SGHTA and CDR2 FQGNSA. The CDR3 runs 18 residues from the cysteine to the phenylalanine. Just the 54-base CDR3 DNA is kept, in frame starting at base 1. To demonstrate the VDJtools post-analysis software, the study profiled TCR beta repertoires from the peripheral blood of some 13 young patients with multiple sclerosis. The multiple sclerosis patients were children and adolescents between about 6 and 16 years of age. This clonotype has a handful of counts. Its antigen is currently not known. No qualities accompany the bases; no much larger clone lies one base away.

The TCR sequence derives from a girl aged 10 to 17 with multiple sclerosis. What was sequenced was blood. This chain joins TRBV7-2 to TRBJ2-1; a stretch of 14 junction bases matches TRBD2. The nucleotide sequence reads as follows: TGTGCCAGCAGCTTAGTTGGGGGGACTAGCGGGAGTGGCAATGAGCAGTTCTTC. This is translated as CASSLVGGTSGSGNEQFF.